The present T cell receptor beta chain was sequenced within a study of blood T cells in healthy people across ages. Study observations and caveats: Underestimates were what the diversity estimates from one million T cells were considered to be.

The CDR3 contains 16 residues. V was trimmed by 5 bases and J by 4 bases, leaving 21 bases between them. The V gene's germline CDR1 is MDHEN and CDR2 SYDVKM. Aged roughly 6 to 100, donors were systemically healthy Caucasians from Russia. Isolated PBMCs totaled at least 7 million in each sample. Worth noting for this clonotype: Its antigen is as yet unknown.

It was with a sample-barcoded 5' primer and a J-beta primer mix that a second PCR of about 7 to 12 cycles was run. TCRdb reprocessed the 5' RACE reads with MiXCR, giving one entry per CDR3 protein. Of over 1.5 million distinct CDR3 sequences listed, around 48% are singletons. Sequencing used blood. The source of this sequence is a woman aged 35 to 49 in good health. The chain is built from TRBV28 and TRBJ2-7; TRBD2 is a possible D gene (6 bases). The CDR3 reads CASSPLTEGGGYEQYF. In nucleotides, the CDR3 is TGTGCCAGCAGTCCCCTCACGGAGGGTGGAGGGTACGAGCAGTACTTC.